The present entry profiles one TCR beta chain with its context. Its specificity is unknown. Only in-frame clones appear in the TCRdb table, and some are missing; sequencing was by immunoSEQ multiplex PCR. The table has fewer than 70,000 clones, 70% to 90% seen once. This CDR3 spans 14 amino acids. Germline CDR1 MDHEN, CDR2 SYDVKM. V dropped 7 bases and J dropped 3 bases, with 13 bases sitting between them. This sample stems from a study of a mutant IDH1 vaccine in newly diagnosed glioma. Time point denoted: week 11, during vaccination. Each dose delivered 300 ug of mutant IDH1 20-mer peptide subcutaneously with imiquimod.

The sequencing used PBMCs, collected from a glioma patient whose treatment included an IDH1 peptide vaccine. The origin of this receptor is a man between 35 and 55 years old with glioma. V and J are TRBV28 and TRBJ1-3; possible D gene TRBD1, 5 bases. CDR3 DNA sequence: TGTGCCAGCAAGGACCAGGGCGGTGGAAACACCATATATTTT. It codes for CASKDQGGGNTIYF.